A single sample gave rise to the 24 T cell receptor beta chains below, sequenced in a study of cytomegalovirus exposure and HLA in healthy donors. Primers for the PCR totalled 60 Vbeta and 13 Jbeta. TCRdb keeps only in-frame clones here, not all; method: immunoSEQ multiplex PCR. The table lists around 40,000 clones, about 70% of them singletons. The source material was PBMCs. Source of these receptors: a man aged 35 to 55 in good health and CMV-seronegative.

The chain employs TRBV11-2 and TRBJ2-3; 8 bases map to TRBD1. The CDR3 extends over 17 amino acids. V lost 0 bases, J lost 6 bases, and 11 bases stayed unmatched. CDR1 and CDR2 from the germline V gene are SGHAT and FQNNGV. The CDR3 coding sequence is TGTGCCAGCAGCTTAGAGACGGGCAGGGGGCGTAAGGATACGCAGTATTTT. Its protein product is CASSLETGRGRKDTQYF.

V is TRBV2 and J is TRBJ1-6; D is possibly TRBD1 (6 bases). From germline, CDR1 is SNHLY and CDR2 FYNNEI. V was pared by 0 bases and J by 4 bases, with 10 bases between. The CDR3 covers 16 residues. Here the CDR3 reads CASSEAGTPYNSPLHF. CDR3 nucleotide sequence: TGTGCCAGCAGTGAAGCTGGGACACCTTATAATTCACCCCTCCACTTT.

This chain uses TRBV28 with TRBJ1-5; D is undetermined. Per the germline V gene, CDR1 is MDHEN and CDR2 is SYDVKM. The CDR3 has 14 residues. Trimming stripped 6 bases from V and 2 bases from J, with 11 bases between. The DNA of the CDR3 is TGTGCCAGCAGGGTGGGGAGAGGCAATCAGCCCCAGCATTTT. It yields the protein CASRVGRGNQPQHF.

This clone was recorded a few times. V is TRBV28 and J is TRBJ1-2; D is possibly TRBD1 (6 bases). CDR1 is MDHEN and CDR2 is SYDVKM in the germline V gene. V was shortened by 10 bases and J by 4 bases, with 19 bases between the two germline ends. This CDR3 contains 14 residues. CDR3 bases: TGTGCCATCAACAGGGCTAAACCGAGCTATGGCTACACCTTC. Translating gives CAINRAKPSYGYTF.

The V call is TRBV18, the J call TRBJ2-2, with a tentative D call TRBD1 (6 bases). Trimming left V 3 bases short and J 2 bases short, with 13 bases between. This CDR3 has 16 amino acids. Germline V gene lookup returns CDR1 KGHSH and CDR2 LQKENI. CDR3 nucleotide sequence: TGTGCCAGCTCACCGAGTTGGGACACCAACACCGGGGAGCTGTTTTTT. It specifies CASSPSWDTNTGELFF.

The chain has TRBV30 and TRBJ2-1, with a weak D call TRBD1 (6 bases). The CDR3 length is 14 residues. The V end lost 6 bases, the J end lost 0 bases, and 12 bases lay between the germline ends. CDR1 GTSNPN and CDR2 SVGIG come from the germline V gene (reference sequence). Written as DNA, the CDR3 is TGTGCCTGTCTAGGACAGCCCTCCTACAATGAGCAGTTCTTC. Its protein is CACLGQPSYNEQFF.

The chain couples TRBV6-5 to TRBJ1-2; TRBD1 matches 7 bases. The germline gives CDR1 MNHEY, CDR2 SVGAGI. V was clipped by 8 bases and J by 8 bases; unmatched bases: 14. The CDR3 contains 14 residues. The CDR3, as DNA: TGTGCCAGCTGCGAACTAGGGGGCCTCTACGGCTACACCTTC. This encodes CASCELGGLYGYTF.

The chain carries TRBV4-1 and TRBJ2-5; D is unresolved. The V end was cut by 1 base, the J end by 11 bases, with 14 bases between. The CDR3 consists of 13 residues. Germline assignment: CDR1 MGHRA and CDR2 YSYEKL. The CDR3 nucleotides read TGCGCCAGCAGCCAAGTTCAAGGAGTTGAGCAGTACTTC. Translating gives CASSQVQGVEQYF.

This chain uses TRBV7-9 with TRBJ2-2; 8 positions match TRBD2. CDR1 is SEHNR, CDR2 FQNEAQ, per germline (reference sequence). CDR3 length: 16 residues. The J segment lost 3 bases and the V segment lost 4 bases, leaving 7 bases of the junction unmatched. Written as DNA, the CDR3 is TGTGCCAGCAGCTCCGTATCGGGGGGGCACACCGGGGAGCTGTTTTTT. It encodes CASSSVSGGHTGELFF.

This clone was observed a few times. The rearrangement joins TRBV29-1 to TRBJ1-1, with D possibly TRBD1 on 5 matching bases. The germline gives CDR1 SQVTM, CDR2 ANQGSEA. The CDR3 loop spans 14 amino acids. Trimming cost V 4 bases and J 0 bases, with 12 bases left between them. The CDR3 reads CSVGPQGLNTEAFF. Written as DNA, the CDR3 is TGCAGCGTTGGGCCCCAGGGCTTGAACACTGAAGCTTTCTTT.

This clone was detected only a few times. This chain uses TRBV5-1 with TRBJ1-4, with 7 nucleotides matching TRBD1. CDR1 and CDR2 (germline): SGHRS, YFSETQ. CDR3 size: 13 residues. Germline trimming cut 3 bases from V and 7 bases from J; bases unmatched to any gene: 3. Here the CDR3 reads CASSSTGVEKLFF. The CDR3 DNA reads as TGCGCCAGCAGCTCAACAGGGGTTGAAAAACTGTTTTTT.

The genes are TRBV7-8 and TRBJ2-7; weak D call: TRBD1 (6 bases). Germline CDR1 reads SGHVS; CDR2 reads FQNEAQ. Trimming stripped 0 bases from V and 2 bases from J, with 11 bases between. CDR3 length: 15 residues. CDR3 sequence (DNA): TGTGCCAGCAGCTTAGCAGACAGGAAGACCTACGAGCAGTACTTC. This gives the protein CASSLADRKTYEQYF.

This chain uses TRBV15 with TRBJ2-1; TRBD2 agrees at 8 bases. Germline V lookup: CDR1 LNHNV, CDR2 YYDKDF (reference sequence). The CDR3 runs to 15 residues. V was clipped by 5 bases and J by 6 bases; unmatched bases: 9. The DNA of the CDR3 is TGTGCCACCAGCGGGGGGGGACTAGGGACCAATGAGCAGTTCTTC. This encodes CATSGGGLGTNEQFF.

This clone was seen more than once but under ten times. This chain joins TRBV2 and TRBJ2-2, with 9 bases matching TRBD1. Germline assignment: CDR1 SNHLY and CDR2 FYNNEI. The V gene end was trimmed by 6 bases and the J gene end by 5 bases; junction bases not matched to a gene: 10. The CDR3 runs 16 residues. Here the CDR3 reads CASRGQGQVRTGELFF. CDR3 coding DNA: TGTGCCAGCAGGGGACAGGGTCAAGTTCGGACCGGGGAGCTGTTTTTT.

The chain is built from TRBV2 and TRBJ1-3, with D possibly TRBD1 on 5 matching bases. Germline V gene sequence: CDR1 SNHLY, CDR2 FYNNEI. V gave up 6 bases and J gave up 0 bases, with 15 bases separating them. This CDR3 has 16 amino acids. The CDR3 coding sequence is TGTGCCAGCAGCCCAGGCGGGACGGCCTCTGGAAACACCATATATTTT. Protein sequence: CASSPGGTASGNTIYF.

The V and J genes are TRBV11-1 and TRBJ2-1, with D maybe TRBD2 (5 bases). This CDR3 region has 14 residues. Germline V gene sequence: CDR1 SGHAT, CDR2 FQDESV (reference sequence). The ends were cut back, 8 bases at V and 6 bases at J, with 17 bases in the middle. The CDR3 region has the DNA TGTGCCAGCGGTTCTTCGGGGAATCGCAATGAGCAGTTCTTC. It yields the protein CASGSSGNRNEQFF.

This clone was seen only once. This rearrangement joins TRBV7-9 to TRBJ1-1; D is unclear. The CDR3 runs 16 residues. Germline-derived CDR1 and CDR2 are SEHNR and FQNEAQ (reference sequence). V was pared by 5 bases and J by 0 bases, with 16 bases between. The CDR3 DNA reads as TGTGCCAGCAGCCGATCTACGACAAGCATGAACACTGAAGCTTTCTTT. Protein sequence: CASSRSTTSMNTEAFF.

This chain connects TRBV6-5 to TRBJ2-5; TRBD1 agrees at 7 bases. V was clipped by 2 bases and J by 5 bases; unmatched bases: 2. The CDR3 totals 13 residues. CDR1 and CDR2 (germline): MNHEY, SVGAGI. The CDR3 protein is CASSYRGLETQYF. The CDR3 region has the DNA TGTGCCAGCAGTTACAGGGGGCTGGAGACCCAGTACTTC.

This clone was seen only a few times. The V call is TRBV4-3, the J call TRBJ2-1; 10 positions agree with TRBD2. Germline trimming cut 3 bases from V and 6 bases from J; bases unmatched to any gene: 5. CDR3 length equals 15 residues. Germline V gene sequence: CDR1 LGHNA, CDR2 YSLEER. The CDR3 DNA reads TGCGCCAGCAGCCAGAGCGGGGGGGCCCCCAATGAGCAGTTCTTC. It yields the protein CASSQSGGAPNEQFF.

The chain joins TRBV5-8 to TRBJ2-7; TRBD1 aligns across 9 bases. Germline CDR1 reads SGHTS; CDR2 reads YDEGEE. V gave up 4 bases and J gave up 1 base; unmatched junction bases: 3. The CDR3 extends over 14 amino acids. The DNA for the CDR3 is TGTGCCAGCAGCCCGGGACAGGGTTCCTACGAGCAGTACTTC. It specifies CASSPGQGSYEQYF. The whole variable domain, filled in from reference TRBV5-8 and TRBJ2-7, reads EAGVTQSPTHLIKTRGQQATLRCSPISGHTSVYWYQQALGLGLQFLLWYDEGEERNRGNFPPRFSGRQFPNYSSELNVNALELEDSALYLCASSPGQGSYEQYFGPGTRLTVT.

As for this clone: At the DNA level, this CDR3 is encoded by other sequences in the same sample as well. This CDR3 reads CASSLGQGAYEQYF. CDR3 DNA sequence: TGCGCCAGCAGCTTGGGACAGGGGGCTTACGAGCAGTACTTC. The chain uses TRBV5-1 and TRBJ2-7; 10 bases fit TRBD1. Germline CDR1 SGHRS, CDR2 YFSETQ. This CDR3 contains 14 residues. Trimming at V came to 0 bases and at J to 4 bases, leaving 1 base not matched to a gene.

V and J are TRBV9 and TRBJ1-6; D unresolved. The CDR3 consists of 14 residues. Germline V gene data show CDR1 as SGDLS and CDR2 as YYNGEE. Trimming removed 0 bases from V and 7 bases from J, with 8 bases in between. As DNA, the CDR3 is TGTGCCAGCAGCGTAGGAACGGGGAATTCACCCCTCCACTTT. The encoded protein is CASSVGTGNSPLHF.

A note on this clone: Within the sample, other DNA sequences also encode this same CDR3. The chain combines TRBV27 with TRBJ1-6; D is uncertain. Trimming removed 3 bases from V and 5 bases from J, with 8 bases in between. The CDR3 totals 14 residues. The germline gives CDR1 MNHEY, CDR2 SMNVEV (reference sequence). CDR3 bases: TGTGCCAGCAGTTTTGGCACCGATAATTCACCCCTCCACTTT. This encodes CASSFGTDNSPLHF.

This clone was picked up a small number of times. V usage is TRBV30 and J usage is TRBJ2-5; D gene uncertain. V shed 8 bases and J shed 4 bases, with 11 bases lying between them. The length of the CDR3 is 11 residues. Germline V gene lookup returns CDR1 GTSNPN and CDR2 SVGIG (reference sequence). The CDR3 is CARQVRETQYF. CDR3 nucleotide sequence: TGTGCCCGCCAGGTGAGAGAGACCCAGTACTTC.